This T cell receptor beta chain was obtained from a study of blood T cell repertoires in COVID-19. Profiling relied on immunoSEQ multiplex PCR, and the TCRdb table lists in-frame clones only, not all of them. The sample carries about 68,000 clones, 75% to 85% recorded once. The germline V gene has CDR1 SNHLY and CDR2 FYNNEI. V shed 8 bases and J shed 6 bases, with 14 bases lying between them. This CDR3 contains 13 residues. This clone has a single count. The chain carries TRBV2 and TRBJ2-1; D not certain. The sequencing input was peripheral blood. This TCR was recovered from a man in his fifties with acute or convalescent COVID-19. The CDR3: CASVQQEPNEQFF. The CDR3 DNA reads TGTGCCAGCGTACAGCAAGAACCCAATGAGCAGTTCTTC.